Each of the 30 T cell receptor beta chains below was sequenced from the same sample in a study of breast tumors, draining lymph nodes, adjacent tissues. Breast cancer patients provided tissue from their axillary draining lymph nodes. A single record per CDR3 protein comes from TCRdb applying MiXCR to the multiplex PCR reads. The sample lists a few hundred thousand distinct CDR3 sequences, roughly a third occurring once. Sequenced input: axillary lymph node tissue. Receptor source: a female donor with breast cancer. Some clones in this sample may be carry-over from other donors' samples.

This clonotype has at least ten counts. J is TRBJ1-5 and V is TRBV4-1; TRBD1 might be the D (5 bases). The germline V gene encodes CDR1 MGHRA and CDR2 YSYEKL. This CDR3 region has 13 residues. V lost 0 bases and J lost 9, with 9 bases in between. DNA of the CDR3: TGCGCCAGCAGCCAAGAAAGTGGGGGGCCCCAGCATTTT. Protein sequence: CASSQESGGPQHF.

This clonotype was seen repeatedly, ten times or more. The V and J genes are TRBV9 and TRBJ1-3, with D unresolved. Germline V lookup: CDR1 SGDLS, CDR2 YYNGEE. This CDR3 region has 15 residues. V was trimmed by 3 bases and J by 0 bases, leaving 10 bases between them. The CDR3 reads CASSGDFRSGNTIYF. The CDR3 DNA reads TGTGCCAGCAGCGGTGACTTCCGCTCTGGAAACACCATATATTTT.

The sample holds many counts of this clonotype. The V call is TRBV20-1, the J call TRBJ2-7; D ambiguous. Trimming took 1 base from V and 3 from J, leaving 16 bases between them. The germline V gene has CDR1 DFQATT and CDR2 SNEGSKA (reference sequence). The CDR3 runs to 15 residues. The CDR3 DNA reads TGCAGTGCTAGAGTACCAGGTCCGCTCAACTACGAGCAGTACTTC. It yields the protein CSARVPGPLNYEQYF.

This clonotype has at least ten counts. This chain connects TRBV20-1 to TRBJ2-5; D possibly uses TRBD1 or TRBD2 (5 bases each). Germline V lookup: CDR1 DFQATT, CDR2 SNEGSKA (reference sequence). The CDR3 has 13 residues. V lost 1 base and J lost 4, with 10 bases in between. Here the CDR3 DNA reads TGCAGTGCTAGAGCCCGGGGACGAGAGACCCAGTACTTC. The encoded protein is CSARARGRETQYF.

This clonotype was detected ten times or more. The chain recombines TRBV7-9 with TRBJ2-3, with unresolved D. Germline lookup yields CDR1 SEHNR and CDR2 FQNEAQ (reference sequence). The CDR3 sequence is 15 residues long. V was shortened by 5 bases and J by 4 bases, with 16 bases between the two germline ends. The CDR3 region has the DNA TGTGCCAGCAGCCAAATTATCTCTCAGGCAGATACGCAGTATTTT. As protein: CASSQIISQADTQYF. Filled out from reference TRBV7-9 and TRBJ2-3, the complete variable domain reads DTGVSQNPRHKITKRGQNVTFRCDPISEHNRLYWYRQTLGQGPEFLTYFQNEAQLEKSRLLSDRFSAERPKGSFSTLEIQRTEQGDSAMYLCASSQIISQADTQYFGPGTRLTVL.

The genes are TRBV7-6 and TRBJ2-1; 11 nucleotides line up with TRBD2. Per the germline V gene, CDR1 is SGHVS and CDR2 is FNYEAQ. After removal of 1 base from V and 11 bases from J, the junction contained 13 bases not matched to a gene. The CDR3 runs 17 residues. In nucleotides, the CDR3 is TGTGCCAGCAGCTTAGGTCTAGCGGGAGGAGGGTGGAATCAGCAGTTCTTC. Translated: CASSLGLAGGGWNQQFF. The full variable domain, in which reference TRBV7-6 and TRBJ2-1 provide the parts outside the CDR3, is GAGVSQSPRYKVTKRGQDVALRCDPISGHVSLYWYRQALGQGPEFLTYFNYEAQQDKSGLPNDRFSAERPEGSISTLTIQRTEQRDSAMYRCASSLGLAGGGWNQQFFGPGTRLTVL.

This clonotype was picked up many times. This chain joins TRBV7-8 and TRBJ2-3; D is unresolved. The CDR3 is 16 amino acids. Germline V gives CDR1 SGHVS, CDR2 FQNEAQ. Trimming took 2 bases from V and 3 from J, leaving 15 bases between them. The CDR3 loop is CASSLLARSSTDTQYF. The CDR3 bases are TGTGCCAGCAGCTTATTAGCTCGGAGTAGTACAGATACGCAGTATTTT.

This clonotype was seen many times. V is TRBV7-2 and J is TRBJ2-1, with D possibly TRBD1 on 7 matching bases. Trimming took 3 bases from V and 8 from J, leaving 20 bases between them. This CDR3 region has 16 residues. The germline V gene has CDR1 SGHTA and CDR2 FQGNSA. Here the CDR3 reads CASSFFGGTEKYEQFF. In nucleotides, the CDR3 is TGTGCCAGCAGCTTTTTCGGAGGGACAGAAAAATATGAGCAGTTCTTC.

A word on this clonotype: A read error is possible here, since a much larger clone lies one base away. The genes are TRBV20-1 and TRBJ2-5; no clear D gene. The CDR3 has 11 amino acids. The germline V gene has CDR1 DFQATT and CDR2 SNEGSKA (reference sequence). The CDR3 spells CSAKRIETPSF. In DNA, the CDR3 is TGCAGTGCTAAGAGGATAGAGACCCCGTCCTTC.

This rearrangement joins TRBV6-4 to TRBJ2-1, with D tentatively TRBD1 or TRBD2 (5 bases each). The CDR3 runs 15 residues. Trimming took off 8 bases at V and 5 bases at J, with 19 bases between the two ends. Germline loops: CDR1 MRHNA, CDR2 SNTAGT. The CDR3: CASPGTPLLNNEQFF. The DNA for the CDR3 is TGTGCCAGCCCCGGGACGCCCTTGCTGAACAATGAGCAGTTCTTC.

V is TRBV10-2 and J is TRBJ2-1, with a weak D call TRBD2 (5 bases). CDR1 WSHSY and CDR2 SAAADI come from the germline V gene. CDR3 size: 16 residues. The V end was cut by 3 bases, the J end by 2 bases, with 14 bases between. The CDR3 loop is CASSDPLGNTYNEQFF. Here the CDR3 DNA reads TGCGCCAGCAGTGACCCACTAGGGAATACCTACAATGAGCAGTTCTTC.

On this clonotype: One junction end disagrees with the germline gene, perhaps due to a read error. The rearrangement uses TRBV10-2 and TRBJ1-6, with D hard to call. Germline CDR1 WSHSY, CDR2 SAAADI. The length of the CDR3 is 15 residues. CDR3 region: CASSEGRAGKFPPHF. Written as DNA, the CDR3 is TGCGCCAGCAGTGAGGGTAGGGCGGGTAAATTCCCCCCCCACTTT.

This clonotype was detected only a few times. V usage is TRBV20-1 and J usage is TRBJ2-2; D is undetermined. Germline CDR1 and CDR2: DFQATT and SNEGSKA (reference sequence). Trimming took 0 bases from V and 2 from J, leaving 7 bases between them. CDR3 length equals 14 residues. The CDR3 sequence is CSARDSGNTGELFF. As DNA, the CDR3 is TGCAGTGCTAGAGATTCTGGAAACACCGGGGAGCTGTTTTTT.

The rearrangement joins TRBV9 to TRBJ1-2; 7 nucleotides line up with TRBD1. This CDR3 has 15 amino acids. Trimming took 2 bases from V and 2 from J; bases not matched to a gene: 6. Germline CDR1 SGDLS, CDR2 YYNGEE. CDR3 sequence reads: CASSVGRDSNYGYTF. In nucleotides, the CDR3 is TGTGCCAGCAGCGTTGGGCGGGACAGCAACTATGGCTACACCTTC.

As regards this clonotype: A read error may be the cause here, since a much bigger clone is one base away. This chain uses TRBV6-6 with TRBJ2-7; no clear D gene. The V gene's germline CDR1 is MNHNY and CDR2 SVGAGI (reference sequence). The CDR3 spans 11 residues. Here the CDR3 reads CVSSYSWEQYF. CDR3 in DNA: TGTGTCAGCAGTTACTCGTGGGAGCAGTACTTC.

On this clonotype itself: A much larger clone lies one base from this, so it may be a read error. Written as DNA, the CDR3 is TGTGCCAGCAGCCCAGCTAGCGGGTCGAGCACAGATACGCAGTATTTT. This translates into CASSPASGSSTDTQYF. The rearrangement uses TRBV4-2 and TRBJ2-3; 8 nucleotides agree with TRBD2. Trimming took 4 bases from V and 0 from J; bases not matched to a gene: 6. The CDR3 consists of 16 residues. CDR1 and CDR2 from the germline V gene are LGHNA and YNFKEQ.

In its sample, this clonotype was seen a few times. A read error may account for a junction end that differs from germline. V and J are TRBV6-6 and TRBJ2-7; 8 nucleotides agree with TRBD2. The CDR3 loop spans 18 amino acids. In germline, CDR1 is MNHNY, CDR2 SVGAGI (reference sequence). The CDR3 protein is CASSHSGSGDLSSYEQYF. The CDR3 nucleotides read TGTGCCAGCAGTCACTCGGGTAGCGGGGACCTCTCCTCCTACGAGCAGTACTTC.

This clonotype has at least ten counts. The chain links TRBV20-1 to TRBJ2-1, with TRBD2 identical over 8 bases. Germline V CDR1 and CDR2: DFQATT, SNEGSKA (reference sequence). With V trimmed by 7 bases and J by 7 bases, 15 bases remained unmatched. This CDR3 spans 15 amino acids. The CDR3 DNA follows: TGCAGTGTCAGAGAGGGAAGCGGGAGAGGGAATGAGCAGTTCTTC. Its translation is CSVREGSGRGNEQFF.

The rearrangement links TRBV29-1 to TRBJ2-1, with 10 bases aligning to TRBD1. The CDR3 is 15 residues long. V trimming: 7 bases; J trimming: 3 bases; junction bases outside the gene matches: 9. Germline V lookup: CDR1 SQVTM, CDR2 ANQGSEA. CDR3 sequence (DNA): TGCAGCGGTAACGACAGGGGGCCCCTCTACAATGAGCAGTTCTTC. It yields the protein CSGNDRGPLYNEQFF.

This clonotype was recorded many times. The chain links TRBV6-5 to TRBJ1-5, with D tentatively TRBD1 (6 bases). With 5 bases removed from V and 0 bases from J, the gap between germline ends came to 14 bases. The germline V gene has CDR1 MNHEY and CDR2 SVGAGI. The CDR3 is made up of 16 amino acids. CDR3 sequence reads: CASSESGHASNQPQHF. In DNA, the CDR3 is TGTGCCAGCAGTGAATCGGGACACGCTAGCAATCAGCCCCAGCATTTT.

This clonotype was seen many times. The rearrangement links TRBV2 to TRBJ2-6, with D possibly matching TRBD1 (5 bases). V was shortened by 5 bases and J by 0 bases, with 14 bases between the two germline ends. Germline V CDR1 and CDR2: SNHLY, FYNNEI. This CDR3 contains 17 residues. CDR3 in amino acids: CASSKGLLSSGANVLTF. The CDR3, as DNA: TGTGCCAGCAGTAAGGGGCTGCTTAGCTCTGGGGCCAACGTCCTGACTTTC.

This clonotype was counted many times. The chain has TRBV19 and TRBJ1-5; no reliable D call. The CDR3 extends over 14 amino acids. Trimming pared 4 bases from V and 3 bases from J, leaving 10 bases between. Germline loops: CDR1 LNHDA, CDR2 SQIVND (reference sequence). The CDR3 nucleotides are TGTGCCAGTAGTACACCCGACACCAATCAGCCCCAGCATTTT. It specifies CASSTPDTNQPQHF.

Turning to this clonotype: This may be a read error: a much more frequent sequence differs by one nucleotide. CDR3 nucleotides: TGCAGTGCTAGAGCAAGTCCGGGGGAGCCGTTCTTC. It codes for CSARASPGEPFF. The chain recombines TRBV20-1 with TRBJ2-1, with a weak D call TRBD2 (6 bases). The germline gives CDR1 DFQATT, CDR2 SNEGSKA (reference sequence). The CDR3 sequence is 12 residues long.

This clonotype was recorded at least ten times. This chain joins TRBV11-2 and TRBJ2-5, with 7 bases lining up with TRBD1. The CDR3 sequence is 15 residues long. CDR1 and CDR2 from the germline V gene are SGHAT and FQNNGV. V was clipped by 3 bases and J by 1 base; unmatched bases: 5. The CDR3 region is CASSFMGQTQETQYF. CDR3 bases: TGTGCCAGCAGCTTTATGGGACAGACCCAAGAGACCCAGTACTTC.

This clonotype has at least ten counts. This chain joins TRBV2 and TRBJ2-7; D might be TRBD1 (6 bases). The V and J ends lost 2 bases and 6 bases respectively, with 11 bases between them. This CDR3 comprises 13 residues. Germline CDR1 SNHLY, CDR2 FYNNEI. In DNA, the CDR3 is TGTGCCAGCAGTGAATACAGGGAATCCGAGCAGTACTTC. Translation: CASSEYRESEQYF.

This clonotype was detected only a few times. A much larger clone lies one base from this, so it may be a read error. The chain combines TRBV20-1 with TRBJ1-2, with D unresolved. This CDR3 is built from 13 residues. V gave up 0 bases and J gave up 10 bases, with 15 bases separating them. From germline, CDR1 is DFQATT and CDR2 SNEGSKA (reference sequence). The CDR3 spells CSAREPWEAAYTF. The CDR3 DNA sequence: TGCAGTGCTAGAGAGCCTTGGGAGGCTGCCTACACCTTC.

At least ten counts were recorded for this clonotype. A much larger clone sits a single nucleotide away, making a read error possible. The rearrangement links TRBV9 to TRBJ2-1; 11 bases are shared with TRBD1. The CDR3 length is 14 residues. CDR1 SGDLS and CDR2 YYNGEE come from the germline V gene. The CDR3 bases are TGTGCCAGCAGCGTAGGGGACAGGGGGAATGAGCAGTCCTTC. Protein product: CASSVGDRGNEQSF.

This clonotype occurred once. This may come from a read error, since a much larger clone is one base off. The J gene is TRBJ2-7, the V gene TRBV11-1; TRBD2 might be the D (6 bases). The CDR3 is 13 amino acids. CDR1 and CDR2 (germline): SGHAT, FQDESV (reference sequence). Trimming removed 0 bases at V and 6 bases at J, with 9 bases between. The CDR3: CASSLAEGSEQYF. In DNA form, the CDR3 reads TGTGCCAGCAGCTTAGCGGAGGGTTCCGAGCAGTACTTC. The whole variable domain, filled in from reference TRBV11-1 and TRBJ2-7, reads EAEVAQSPRYKITEKSQAVAFWCDPISGHATLYWYRQILGQGPELLVQFQDESVVDDSQLPKDRFSAERLKGVDSTLKIQPAELGDSAMYLCASSLAEGSEQYFGPGTRLTVT.

This rearrangement joins TRBV20-1 to TRBJ2-1, with 9 bases that match TRBD2. The CDR3 runs to 15 residues. The junction had 8 bases not matched to a gene; V was cut back by 5 bases and J by 3 bases. The germline CDR1 and CDR2 sequences are DFQATT and SNEGSKA (reference sequence). As DNA, the CDR3 is TGCAGTGCTCCCAATAGCGGGGGTTACTACAATGAGCAGTTCTTC. Residues: CSAPNSGGYYNEQFF.

This clonotype came up a few times. The chain uses TRBV6-5 and TRBJ2-7; 8 nucleotides match TRBD2. The germline gives CDR1 MNHEY, CDR2 SVGAGI. The CDR3 sequence is 14 residues long. The J segment lost 3 bases and the V segment lost 5 bases, leaving 6 bases of the junction unmatched. This CDR3 reads CASSHSGSDYEQYF. For the CDR3, the DNA is TGTGCCAGCAGTCACAGCGGGAGTGACTACGAGCAGTACTTC.